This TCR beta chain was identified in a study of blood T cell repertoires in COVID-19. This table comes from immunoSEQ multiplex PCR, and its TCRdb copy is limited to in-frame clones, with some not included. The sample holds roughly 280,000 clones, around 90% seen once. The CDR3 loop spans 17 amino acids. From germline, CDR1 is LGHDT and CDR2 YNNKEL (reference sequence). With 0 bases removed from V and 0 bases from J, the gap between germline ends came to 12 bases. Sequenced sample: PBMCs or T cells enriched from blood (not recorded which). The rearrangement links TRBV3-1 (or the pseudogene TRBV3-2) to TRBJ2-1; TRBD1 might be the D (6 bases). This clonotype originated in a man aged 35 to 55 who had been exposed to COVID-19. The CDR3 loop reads CASSQDWGQSSYNEQFF. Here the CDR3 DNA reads TGTGCCAGCAGCCAAGACTGGGGGCAAAGCTCCTACAATGAGCAGTTCTTC.